This T cell receptor beta chain was profiled in a study of Ad26.COV2.S vaccination and SARS-CoV-2 variants. Study-wide context: Intramuscularly, Ad26.COV2.S was given either once or twice, 56 days apart. Overall study results and limits: Placebo recipients trailed vaccine recipients in spike-specific TCR breadth. Vaccine and placebo recipients had similar non-spike TCR breadth.

Treatment in this sample: around 19 received Ad26.COV2.S at low or high dose, single or two shots; about 5 received placebo; per-sample allocation not given. Each sample was drawn 63 days after the first injection (of vaccine or placebo). For this clone: What it binds is unknown.

TCRdb's table, derived via immunoSEQ multiplex PCR, lists solely in-frame clones and lacks some. The sample lists about 250,000 clones, around 87% occurring once. Deletions cut 1 base from V and 5 bases from J, with 16 bases between. The CDR3 has 16 residues. Germline CDR1 LGHNA, CDR2 YNFKEQ. This chain connects TRBV4-2 to TRBJ2-3, with D tentatively TRBD1 or TRBD2 (5 bases each). The sample was peripheral blood, taken in a trial of Ad26.COV2.S vaccine versus placebo. The TCR was taken from a person between 18 and 65 years old who received the Ad26.COV2.S COVID-19 vaccine or a placebo. CDR3 protein: CASSQVGGSAKDTQYF. The CDR3 coding sequence is TGTGCCAGCAGCCAAGTTGGGGGTTCTGCAAAAGATACGCAGTATTTT.